The clone carrying this T cell receptor beta chain has a count of ten or more. The CDR3 has 14 residues. V gave up 4 bases and J gave up 8 bases; unmatched junction bases: 7. One entry per CDR3 protein results from TCRdb running MiXCR on the 5' RACE reads. The sample lists hundreds of thousands of distinct CDR3 sequences, 20% to 25% occurring once. This entry comes from a study of CD8 T cells in ankylosing spondylitis. The chain joins TRBV12-3 or TRBV12-4 to TRBJ2-1; 8 bases line up with TRBD2. The TCR comes from a male donor with ankylosing spondylitis or in good health (not recorded which). Source material: blood, either unsorted or a sorted T cell fraction (not recorded which). CDR3 sequence reads: CASSSPTSGDEQFF. The DNA of the CDR3 is TGTGCCAGCAGTTCCCCAACTAGCGGCGATGAGCAGTTCTTC.